The source of this T cell receptor (beta chain) is a study of beta chain features in type 1 diabetes. What was sequenced were expressed TCRB transcripts, since all of the isolated RNA had been reverse transcribed. TCRdb's table, derived via immunoSEQ multiplex PCR, lists solely in-frame clones and lacks some. The table lists roughly 240,000 clones, 12% to 15% of them singletons. The V and J ends lost 0 bases and 12 bases respectively, with 12 bases between them. Germline V CDR1 and CDR2: LNHDA, SQIVND (reference sequence). This CDR3 region has 13 residues. Sequencing input: naive CD4+ T cells from blood. This clonotype was sampled from a woman aged 40 to 55 in good health. V and J are TRBV19 and TRBJ2-1; D perhaps matches TRBD1 (6 bases). The CDR3, as DNA: TGTGCCAGTAGTATAGAACGGCAGGGGTTGCAGTTCTTC. Encoded protein: CASSIERQGLQFF.